This T cell receptor (beta chain) appears in the sequencing data of a study of CD8 T cells in ankylosing spondylitis. TCRdb ran MiXCR on the 5' RACE reads and lists one entry per CDR3 protein. The repertoire holds a few hundred thousand distinct CDR3 sequences, with roughly a tenth as singletons. Remarks on this clonotype: A much larger clonotype is one base distant, so this may be a read error. As the CDR3 is not closed by the conserved phenylalanine or tryptophan, this likely results from a read error.

V lost 4 bases to trimming and J lost 5 bases, with 13 bases between them. CDR1 and CDR2 (germline): SGHRS, YFSETQ. The CDR3 covers 13 residues. What was sequenced was blood, either unsorted or a sorted T cell fraction (not recorded which). The sequence came from a male donor with ankylosing spondylitis or in good health (not recorded which). The chain links TRBV5-1 to TRBJ2-7, with TRBD1 as a possible D gene (6 bases). Here the CDR3 DNA reads TGCGCCAGCAGCCTGATTGGGACAAACGAGCAGTACCTC. It encodes CASSLIGTNEQYL.